This entry lists 18 T cell receptor beta chains sequenced from one sample in a study of T cells in Graves' hyperthyroidism and ophthalmopathy. RNA transcripts were the template for amplifying TCR beta CDR3 regions. Primed by the HTBI set, a first-round RT-PCR was run on the TCR CDR3. Via MiXCR, TCRdb re-called the multiplex PCR reads, giving one row per CDR3 protein. The table shows fewer than 350,000 distinct CDR3 sequences, with roughly 20% occurring only once. The specimen was blood. The receptors originated from a man in his forties or fifties with Graves' ophthalmopathy.

Comments on this clonotype: One end of the junction is discordant with germline, which a read error may explain. V and J are TRBV5-4 and TRBJ2-7; D may be TRBD1 (6 bases). CDR3 length: 13 amino acids. The germline gives CDR1 SGHNT, CDR2 YYREEE (reference sequence). The CDR3 nucleotides read TGTGCCAGCAACCCACAGGGTTCCTGCGAGCAGTACTTC. Translating it yields CASNPQGSCEQYF.

The genes are TRBV7-3 and TRBJ1-1; TRBD1 agrees at 8 bases. The CDR3 length is 16 residues. The V and J ends lost 1 base and 10 bases, in that order; junction bases with no gene match: 14. CDR1 and CDR2 (germline): SGHTA, FQGTGA. CDR3 in DNA: TGTGCCAGCAGCTTAAATCCGACAGGGGCCCGAATGGGAGCTTTCTTT. This gives the protein CASSLNPTGARMGAFF.

The chain combines TRBV18 with TRBJ2-3; D is unresolved. The CDR3 contains 14 residues. V gave up 1 base and J gave up 6 bases, with 11 bases separating them. Germline assignment: CDR1 KGHSH and CDR2 LQKENI. The CDR3 loop reads CASSPHLSADTQYF. In DNA, the CDR3 is TGTGCCAGCTCACCACACCTTTCGGCCGATACGCAGTATTTT.

The chain uses TRBV24-1 and TRBJ2-1; 7 nucleotides align to TRBD1. The trim removed 4 bases at V and 8 bases at J, leaving 7 bases unmatched. CDR1 and CDR2 (germline): KGHDR, SFDVKD. This CDR3 region has 14 residues. Here the CDR3 DNA reads TGTGCCACCAGTGAGTGGACAGGACCCCATGAGCAGTTCTTC. Translated: CATSEWTGPHEQFF.

The table lists this clonotype with many counts. The gene calls are TRBV20-1 and TRBJ2-3, with a tentative D call TRBD2 (6 bases). The V end was cut by 3 bases, the J end by 2 bases, with 15 bases between. From germline, CDR1 is DFQATT and CDR2 SNEGSKA (reference sequence). This CDR3 has 15 amino acids. CDR3 in amino acids: CSASKPSDITDTQYF. DNA for the CDR3: TGCAGTGCTAGCAAGCCTAGCGACATCACAGATACGCAGTATTTT.

This clonotype came up many times. This chain links TRBV11-2 with TRBJ1-1; no reliable D call. Germline-derived CDR1 and CDR2 are SGHAT and FQNNGV. Trimming removed 5 bases from V and 3 bases from J, with 10 bases in between. This CDR3 contains 13 residues. The CDR3 is CASSTDGDTEAFF. The CDR3 coding sequence is TGTGCCAGCAGCACAGACGGAGACACTGAAGCTTTCTTT.

As for this clonotype: A single base is all that separates this from a far larger clone, so a read error is likely. The chain joins TRBV7-9 to TRBJ2-7; unclear D gene. Germline loops: CDR1 SEHNR, CDR2 FQNEAQ (reference sequence). This CDR3 has 11 amino acids. CDR3 region: CAGSSAYEQYF. In DNA, the CDR3 is TGTGCCGGCAGCTCCGCCTACGAGCAGTACTTC. Supplemented by reference TRBV7-9 and TRBJ2-7, the full variable domain reads DTGVSQNPRHKITKRGQNVTFRCDPISEHNRLYWYRQTLGQGPEFLTYFQNEAQLEKSRLLSDRFSAERPKGSFSTLEIQRTEQGDSAMYLCAGSSAYEQYFGPGTRLTVT.

The chain joins TRBV28 to TRBJ1-1; D is undetermined. V shed 11 bases and J shed 0 bases, with 19 bases lying between them. This CDR3 is 15 amino acids long. Per the germline V gene, CDR1 is MDHEN and CDR2 is SYDVKM. The CDR3 bases are TGTGCCGCGCCCCCCCCAGGCGGAGTGAACACTGAAGCTTTCTTT. Translation gives CAAPPPGGVNTEAFF.

A word on this clonotype: Just one base apart from a much larger clone, this may be a read error. A read error is likely, as this CDR3 ends without the conserved phenylalanine or tryptophan. The J gene is TRBJ2-4, the V gene TRBV20-1; 7 positions match TRBD2. Looked up from germline, CDR1 is DFQATT and CDR2 is SNEGSKA (reference sequence). The CDR3 has 18 amino acids. J gave up 0 bases and V 5 bases, and 16 bases lay outside the gene matches. CDR3 sequence reads: CSASPTSGTSLAKNIQYL. CDR3 in DNA: TGCAGTGCTTCTCCGACGAGCGGGACTTCCCTAGCCAAAAACATTCAGTACCTC.

This clonotype was counted at least ten times. CDR3 in DNA: TGTGCCAGCAGGAGACACAACCTAAACTATGGCTACACCTTC. It specifies CASRRHNLNYGYTF. The rearrangement joins TRBV12-3 or TRBV12-4 to TRBJ1-2, with unresolved D. The CDR3 contains 14 residues. With 6 bases removed from V and 2 bases from J, the gap between germline ends came to 13 bases.

This clonotype was counted at least ten times. The J gene is TRBJ2-1, the V gene TRBV29-1; 9 bases match TRBD2. Germline CDR1 is SQVTM and CDR2 is ANQGSEA. The ends lost 5 bases at V and 3 bases at J; junction bases unmatched: 8. The CDR3 contains 15 residues. The CDR3 here is CSVPSRGGLYNEQFF. The CDR3 bases are TGCAGCGTTCCTTCGCGGGGGGGACTCTACAATGAGCAGTTCTTC.

This clonotype was seen a handful of times. V usage is TRBV15 and J usage is TRBJ2-5; 9 bases match TRBD1. This CDR3 spans 14 amino acids. The V segment lost 7 bases and the J segment 5 bases; nucleotides outside the gene matches: 8. The V gene's germline CDR1 is LNHNV and CDR2 YYDKDF (reference sequence). This chain's CDR3 is CATTKYRGRETQYF. The CDR3 DNA is TGTGCCACCACGAAATACAGGGGGCGGGAGACCCAGTACTTC.

Ten or more counts support this clonotype. The chain couples TRBV11-2 to TRBJ2-3; D gene ambiguous. The ends were cut back, 2 bases at V and 0 bases at J, with 6 bases in the middle. Germline CDR1 and CDR2: SGHAT and FQNNGV. This CDR3 spans 14 amino acids. As DNA, the CDR3 is TGTGCCAGCAGCTTAATCCCTAGCACAGATACGCAGTATTTT. As protein: CASSLIPSTDTQYF.

CDR3 nucleotide sequence: TGTGCCAGCAGGGCCGGGACCGGGAACTACGAGCAGTACTTC. Translating gives CASRAGTGNYEQYF. This chain connects TRBV7-8 to TRBJ2-7, with D perhaps being TRBD1 or TRBD2 (5 bases each). The V gene's germline CDR1 is SGHVS and CDR2 FQNEAQ. Trimming took 6 bases from V and 3 from J, leaving 15 bases between them. This CDR3 region has 14 residues.

A remark on this clonotype: This may be a read error, as it is one base from a much larger clone. The J gene is TRBJ1-4, the V gene TRBV3-1; D remains unclear. The CDR3 length is 15 residues. Germline values: CDR1 LGHDT, CDR2 YNNKEL (reference sequence). The CDR3: CASSQRDPGTEKLLF. The CDR3 bases are TGTGCCAGCAGCCAACGAGATCCAGGAACAGAAAAACTGCTTTTT.

V and J are TRBV27 and TRBJ2-6; D remains unclear. Germline-derived CDR1 and CDR2 are MNHEY and SMNVEV (reference sequence). CDR3 length: 16 residues. Trimming took 2 bases from V and 0 from J, leaving 8 bases between them. The CDR3 DNA follows: TGTGCCAGCAGTTTAGCCAGAAACTCTGGGGCCAACGTCCTGACTTTC. Encoded protein: CASSLARNSGANVLTF.

This clonotype showed up many times. V usage is TRBV5-1 and J usage is TRBJ2-7; TRBD1 matches at 10 bases. The CDR3 loop spans 16 amino acids. Per the germline V gene, CDR1 is SGHRS and CDR2 is YFSETQ. After removal of 4 bases from V and 2 bases from J, the junction contained 9 bases not matched to a gene. CDR3 region: CASSTSGQGKPYEQYF. Written as DNA, the CDR3 is TGCGCCAGCAGCACATCGGGACAGGGGAAGCCCTACGAGCAGTACTTC.

This clonotype was seen at least ten times. The chain has TRBV20-1 and TRBJ1-1; maybe TRBD1 (6 bases). CDR1 and CDR2 from the germline V gene are DFQATT and SNEGSKA (reference sequence). This CDR3 spans 16 amino acids. V was cut by 1 base and J by 4 bases, with 19 bases left in between. CDR3 loop: CSARGRGQIGATEAFF. The CDR3 nucleotides read TGCAGTGCTAGAGGCAGGGGCCAAATAGGGGCCACTGAAGCTTTCTTT.